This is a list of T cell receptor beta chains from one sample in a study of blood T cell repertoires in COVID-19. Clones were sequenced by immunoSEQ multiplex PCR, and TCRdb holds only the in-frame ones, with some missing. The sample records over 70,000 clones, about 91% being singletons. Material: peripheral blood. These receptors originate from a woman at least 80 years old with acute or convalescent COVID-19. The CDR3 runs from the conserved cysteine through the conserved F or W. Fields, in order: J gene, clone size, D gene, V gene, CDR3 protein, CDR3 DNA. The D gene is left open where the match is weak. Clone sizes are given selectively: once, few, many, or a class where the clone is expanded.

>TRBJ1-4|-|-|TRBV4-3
CASSPNSRAREKLFF
TGCGCCAGCAGCCCAAACAGCAGGGCAAGAGAAAAACTGTTTTTT
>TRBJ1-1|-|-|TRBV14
CASSQEWGIQGSTEAFF
TGTGCCAGCAGCCAAGAATGGGGAATCCAGGGTAGCACTGAAGCTTTCTTT
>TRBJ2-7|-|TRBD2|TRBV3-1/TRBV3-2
CASSQELLAGGEQYF
TGTGCCAGCAGCCAAGAATTACTAGCGGGAGGTGAGCAGTACTTC
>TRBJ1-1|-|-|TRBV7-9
CASSPPGQLNTEAFF
TGTGCCAGCAGCCCACCGGGACAATTGAACACTGAAGCTTTCTTT
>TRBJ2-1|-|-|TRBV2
CASAIGGVRDEQFF
TGTGCCAGCGCTATAGGGGGGGTTCGTGATGAGCAGTTCTTC
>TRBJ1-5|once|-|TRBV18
CASSPVGGEQPQHF
TGTGCCAGCTCACCCGTGGGGGGGGAACAGCCCCAGCATTTT
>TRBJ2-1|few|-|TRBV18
CASSPGDKYNEQFF
TGTGCCAGCTCACCAGGGGACAAGTACAATGAGCAGTTCTTC
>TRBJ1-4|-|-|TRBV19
CASSQGSNEKLFF
TGTGCCAGTAGCCAGGGGTCAAATGAAAAACTGTTTTTT
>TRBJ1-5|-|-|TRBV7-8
CASSLDSGAHQPQHF
TGTGCCAGCAGCTTAGATTCAGGGGCGCATCAGCCCCAGCATTTT
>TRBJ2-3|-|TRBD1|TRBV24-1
CATSDGQGARTDTQYF
TGTGCCACCAGTGATGGACAGGGGGCAAGAACAGATACGCAGTATTTT
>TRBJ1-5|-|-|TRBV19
CASSLQVYSNQPQHF
TGTGCCAGTAGTCTACAGGTCTATAGCAATCAGCCCCAGCATTTT
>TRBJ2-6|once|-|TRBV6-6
CATSRGDSGANVLTF
TGTGCCACCTCCAGGGGAGACTCTGGGGCCAACGTCCTGACTTTC
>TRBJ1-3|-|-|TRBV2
CASLSQIGVAGNTIYF
TGTGCCAGCCTATCCCAAATCGGGGTAGCCGGAAACACCATATATTTT
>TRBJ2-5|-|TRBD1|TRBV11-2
CASSLELQGLGETQYF
TGTGCCAGCAGCTTAGAATTACAGGGGCTCGGGGAGACCCAGTACTTC
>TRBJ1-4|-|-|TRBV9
CASSVDAGRDEKLFF
TGTGCCAGCAGCGTAGATGCTGGGAGGGATGAAAAACTGTTTTTT
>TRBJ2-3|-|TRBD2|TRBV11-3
CASSPGTSGGTDTQYF
TGTGCCAGCAGCCCGGGGACTAGCGGGGGCACAGATACGCAGTATTTT
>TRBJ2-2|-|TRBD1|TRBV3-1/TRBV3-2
CASSHMGQGPGELFF
TGTGCCAGCAGCCACATGGGACAGGGCCCCGGGGAGCTGTTTTTT
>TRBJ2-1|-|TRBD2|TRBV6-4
CASSDRGSGSSYNEQFF
TGTGCCAGCAGTGACCGCGGGAGCGGGAGCTCCTACAATGAGCAGTTCTTC
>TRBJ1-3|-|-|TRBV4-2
CASSQDRVSGNTIYF
TGTGCCAGCAGCCAAGACAGGGTGTCTGGAAACACCATATATTTT
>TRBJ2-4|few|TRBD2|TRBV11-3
CASSSTSGGIQYF
TGTGCCAGCAGCTCCACTTCCGGGGGGATTCAGTACTTC
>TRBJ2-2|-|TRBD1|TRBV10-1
CASSDDRGRTGELFF
TGCGCCAGCAGTGATGACAGGGGACGGACCGGGGAGCTGTTTTTT
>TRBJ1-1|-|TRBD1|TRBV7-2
CASSSGQRNTEAFF
TGTGCCAGCAGCTCGGGACAGCGGAATACTGAAGCTTTCTTT
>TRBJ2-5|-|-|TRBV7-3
CASSLSGRETQYF
TGTGCCAGCAGCTTATCTGGGAGGGAGACCCAGTACTTC
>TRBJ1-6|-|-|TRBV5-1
CASSETPRGSDNSPLHF
TGCGCCAGCAGCGAAACCCCCAGGGGATCGGATAATTCACCCCTCCACTTT
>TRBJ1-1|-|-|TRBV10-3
CAISDSPGAEAFF
TGTGCCATCAGTGATAGTCCCGGGGCTGAAGCTTTCTTT
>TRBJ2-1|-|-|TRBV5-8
CASSLSIAYNEQFF
TGTGCCAGCAGCTTATCAATAGCCTACAATGAGCAGTTCTTC
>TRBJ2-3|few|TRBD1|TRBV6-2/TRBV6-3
CASSSDREKQYF
TGTGCCAGCAGTTCCGACAGGGAAAAGCAGTATTTT
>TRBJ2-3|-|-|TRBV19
CASSTRQDTQYF
TGTGCCAGTAGTACCAGGCAAGATACGCAGTATTTT
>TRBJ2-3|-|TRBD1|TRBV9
CASSFRTGPTSHPATDTQYF
TGTGCCAGCAGCTTCCGGACAGGGCCAACTAGTCATCCGGCTACAGATACGCAGTATTTT
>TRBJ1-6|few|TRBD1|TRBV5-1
CASSLGPGGGTPLHF
TGCGCCAGCAGCTTGGGACCAGGGGGCGGGACACCCCTCCACTTT
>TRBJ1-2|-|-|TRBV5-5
CASSPGQGTDGYTF
TGTGCCAGCAGCCCGGGACAAGGCACAGATGGCTACACCTTC
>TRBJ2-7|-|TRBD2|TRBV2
CASKIASGTGEQYF
TGTGCCAGCAAGATTGCTAGCGGGACTGGGGAGCAGTACTTC
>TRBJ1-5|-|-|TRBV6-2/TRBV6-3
CASSPGGAGSNQPQHF
TGTGCCAGCAGTCCGGGGGGGGCTGGCAGCAATCAGCCCCAGCATTTT
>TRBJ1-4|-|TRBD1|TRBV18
CASSRTGQDNEKLFF
TGTGCCAGCTCACGTACGGGACAGGATAATGAAAAACTGTTTTTT
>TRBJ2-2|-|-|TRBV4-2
CASSQDIDSNTGELFF
TGTGCCAGCAGCCAAGATATTGACAGCAACACCGGGGAGCTGTTTTTT
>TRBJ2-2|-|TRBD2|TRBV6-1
CASRRLAGNTGELFF
TGTGCCAGCAGGCGACTAGCGGGGAACACCGGGGAGCTGTTTTTT
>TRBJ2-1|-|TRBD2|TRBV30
CAWSEGLAGGPTGEQFF
TGTGCCTGGAGTGAGGGACTAGCGGGGGGCCCCACGGGGGAGCAGTTCTTC
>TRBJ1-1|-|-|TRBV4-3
CASSPTGQLEAFF
TGCGCCAGCAGCCCGACCGGACAGCTTGAAGCTTTCTTT
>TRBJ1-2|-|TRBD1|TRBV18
CASSPAGDRAYGYTF
TGTGCCAGCTCACCAGCCGGGGACAGGGCATATGGCTACACCTTC